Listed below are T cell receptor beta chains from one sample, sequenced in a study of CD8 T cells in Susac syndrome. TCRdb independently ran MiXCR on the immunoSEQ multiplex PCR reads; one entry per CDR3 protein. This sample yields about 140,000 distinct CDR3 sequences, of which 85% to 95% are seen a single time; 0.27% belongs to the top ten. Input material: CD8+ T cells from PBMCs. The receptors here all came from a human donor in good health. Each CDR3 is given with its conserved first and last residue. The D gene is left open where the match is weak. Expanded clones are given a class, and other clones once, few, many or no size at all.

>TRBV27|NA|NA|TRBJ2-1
CASSPRGNNEQFF
TGTGCCAGCAGCCCCCGAGGGAACAATGAGCAGTTCTTC
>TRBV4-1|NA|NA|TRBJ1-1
CASSPRTEPLGNTEAFF
TGCGCCAGCAGCCCTCGGACGGAGCCCCTGGGGAACACTGAAGCTTTCTTT
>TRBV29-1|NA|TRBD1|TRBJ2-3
CSVEGQGVTDTQYF
TGCAGCGTTGAAGGACAGGGGGTGACAGATACGCAGTATTTT
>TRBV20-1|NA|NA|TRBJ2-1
CSARLGAYNEQFF
TGCAGTGCTCGCCTCGGAGCGTACAATGAGCAGTTCTTC
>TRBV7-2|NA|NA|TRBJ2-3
CASSLFLTDTQYF
TGTGCCAGCAGCTTATTCTTGACAGATACGCAGTATTTT
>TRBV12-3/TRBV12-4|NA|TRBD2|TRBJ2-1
CASSFPTSGRNEQFF
TGTGCCAGCAGTTTCCCGACTAGCGGGAGGAATGAGCAGTTCTTC
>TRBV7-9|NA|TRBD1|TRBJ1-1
CASSSGQGADTEAFF
TGTGCCAGCAGCTCCGGACAGGGCGCGGACACTGAAGCTTTCTTT
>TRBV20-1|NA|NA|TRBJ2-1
CSAGPSYNEQFF
TGCAGTGCCGGCCCCTCCTACAATGAGCAGTTCTTC
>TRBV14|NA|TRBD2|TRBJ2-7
CASSQDRGSRYEQYF
TGTGCCAGCAGCCAAGATCGCGGGAGTAGGTACGAGCAGTACTTC
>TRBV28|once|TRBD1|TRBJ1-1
CASSSTGGVWTEAFF
TGTGCCAGCAGTTCTACAGGGGGCGTATGGACTGAAGCTTTCTTT
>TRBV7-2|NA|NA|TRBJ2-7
CASSPGAYYEQYF
TGTGCCAGCAGCCCCGGGGCGTACTACGAGCAGTACTTC
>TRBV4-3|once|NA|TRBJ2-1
CASRRTTSYNEQFF
TGCGCCAGCAGGAGGACTACCTCCTACAATGAGCAGTTCTTC
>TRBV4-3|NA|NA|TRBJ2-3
CASSPDSFRYTQYF
TGCGCCAGCAGCCCCGACAGCTTCAGGTATACGCAGTATTTT
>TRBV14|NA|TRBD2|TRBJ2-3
CASSQGLAGLTDTQYF
TGTGCCAGCAGCCAAGGACTAGCGGGCCTCACAGATACGCAGTATTTT
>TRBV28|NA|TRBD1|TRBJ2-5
CASSHPDRASETQYF
TGTGCCAGCAGCCACCCGGACAGGGCGTCAGAGACCCAGTACTTC
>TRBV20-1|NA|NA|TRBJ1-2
CSAREPGTIVFGYTF
TGCAGTGCTAGAGAGCCCGGGACCATAGTTTTTGGCTACACCTTC
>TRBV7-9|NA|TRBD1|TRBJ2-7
CASTIQGAGEQYF
TGTGCCAGCACAATACAGGGGGCCGGTGAGCAGTACTTC
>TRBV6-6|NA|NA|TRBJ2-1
CASSYKVYDEQFF
TGTGCCAGCAGTTACAAGGTTTACGATGAGCAGTTCTTC
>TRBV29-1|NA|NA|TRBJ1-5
CSVEVQGSNQPQHF
TGCAGCGTTGAAGTACAGGGAAGCAATCAGCCCCAGCATTTT
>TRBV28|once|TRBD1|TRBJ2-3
CASTLAGQGRDTQYF
TGTGCCAGCACCCTTGCGGGACAGGGAAGGGATACGCAGTATTTT
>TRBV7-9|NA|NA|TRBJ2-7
CASAVQGYEQYF
TGTGCCAGCGCGGTACAGGGCTACGAGCAGTACTTC
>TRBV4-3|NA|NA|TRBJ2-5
CASSQDYPPETQYF
TGCGCCAGCAGCCAAGATTACCCTCCGGAGACCCAGTACTTC
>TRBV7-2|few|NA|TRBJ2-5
CASSFTWGETQYF
TGTGCCAGCAGCTTTACATGGGGGGAGACCCAGTACTTC
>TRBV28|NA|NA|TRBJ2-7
CASSPPAGYEQYF
TGTGCCAGCAGTCCGCCGGCAGGGTACGAGCAGTACTTC
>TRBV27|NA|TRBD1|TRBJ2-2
CASSQGEWYTGELFF
TGTGCCAGCTCCCAGGGGGAGTGGTACACCGGGGAGCTGTTTTTT
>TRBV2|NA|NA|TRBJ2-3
CASSEYWELTDTQYF
TGTGCCAGCAGTGAATATTGGGAACTCACAGATACGCAGTATTTT
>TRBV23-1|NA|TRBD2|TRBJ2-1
CASSQRTGGPGDNEQFF
TGCGCCAGCAGTCAACGCACGGGAGGGCCGGGAGACAATGAGCAGTTCTTC
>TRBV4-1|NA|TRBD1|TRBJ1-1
CASSPMGQGNTEAFF
TGCGCCAGCAGCCCAATGGGACAGGGAAACACTGAAGCTTTCTTT
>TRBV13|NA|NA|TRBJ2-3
CASSSLGRVNDTQYF
TGTGCCAGCAGTTCGCTGGGCCGTGTCAACGATACGCAGTATTTT
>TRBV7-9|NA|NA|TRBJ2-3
CASSFQLETDTQYF
TGTGCCAGCAGCTTTCAGCTGGAAACAGATACGCAGTATTTT
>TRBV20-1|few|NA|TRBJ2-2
CSARDPGRNTGELFF
TGCAGTGCTAGAGATCCGGGGAGAAACACCGGGGAGCTGTTTTTT
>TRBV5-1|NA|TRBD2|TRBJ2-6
CASSLTGGSSGANVLTF
TGCGCCAGCAGCTTGACGGGAGGGAGCTCTGGGGCCAACGTCCTGACTTTC
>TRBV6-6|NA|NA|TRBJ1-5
CASSYTGVYDQPQHF
TGTGCCAGCAGTTACACAGGAGTATATGATCAGCCCCAGCATTTT